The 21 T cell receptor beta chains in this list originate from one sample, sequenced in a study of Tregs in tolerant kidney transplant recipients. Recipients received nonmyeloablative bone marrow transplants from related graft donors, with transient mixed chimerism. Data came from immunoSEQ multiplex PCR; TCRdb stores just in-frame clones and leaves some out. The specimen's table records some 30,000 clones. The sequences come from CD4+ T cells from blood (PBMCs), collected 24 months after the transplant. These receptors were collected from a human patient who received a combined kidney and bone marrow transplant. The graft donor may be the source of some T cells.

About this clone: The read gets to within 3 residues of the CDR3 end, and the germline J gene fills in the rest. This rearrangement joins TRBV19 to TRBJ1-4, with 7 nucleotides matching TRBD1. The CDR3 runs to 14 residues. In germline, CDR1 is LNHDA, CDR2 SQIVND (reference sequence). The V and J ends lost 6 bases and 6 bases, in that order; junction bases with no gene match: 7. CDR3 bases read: TGTGCCAGTAGCGTGGAGGGGGCATATGAAAAA. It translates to CASSVEGAYEK. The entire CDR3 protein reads CASSVEGAYEKLFF.

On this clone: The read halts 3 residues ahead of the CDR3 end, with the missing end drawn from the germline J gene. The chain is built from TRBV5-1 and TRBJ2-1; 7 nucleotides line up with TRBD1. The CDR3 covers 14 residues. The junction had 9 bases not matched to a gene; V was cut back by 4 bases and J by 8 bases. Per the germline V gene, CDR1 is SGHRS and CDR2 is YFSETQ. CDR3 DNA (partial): TGCGCCAGCAGCGTCCCGGGACAGCCCCATGAG. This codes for CASSVPGQPHE. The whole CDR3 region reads CASSVPGQPHEQFF.

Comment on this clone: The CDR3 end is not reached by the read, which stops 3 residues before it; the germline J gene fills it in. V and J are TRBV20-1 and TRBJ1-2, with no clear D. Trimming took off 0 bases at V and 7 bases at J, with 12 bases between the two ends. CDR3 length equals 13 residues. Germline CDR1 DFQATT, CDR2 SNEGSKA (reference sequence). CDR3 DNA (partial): TGCAGTGCTAGAGATTTGGGCTCCCTTGGC. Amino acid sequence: CSARDLGSLG. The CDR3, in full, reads CSARDLGSLGYTF.

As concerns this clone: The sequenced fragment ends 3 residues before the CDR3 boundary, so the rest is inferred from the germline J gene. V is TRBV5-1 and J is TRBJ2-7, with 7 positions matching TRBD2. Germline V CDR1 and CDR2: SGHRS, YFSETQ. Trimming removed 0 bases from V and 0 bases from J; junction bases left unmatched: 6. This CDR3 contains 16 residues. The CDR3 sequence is CASSLASGFDSYEQYF. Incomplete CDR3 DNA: TGCGCCAGCAGCTTGGCTAGCGGATTCGACTCCTACGAG.

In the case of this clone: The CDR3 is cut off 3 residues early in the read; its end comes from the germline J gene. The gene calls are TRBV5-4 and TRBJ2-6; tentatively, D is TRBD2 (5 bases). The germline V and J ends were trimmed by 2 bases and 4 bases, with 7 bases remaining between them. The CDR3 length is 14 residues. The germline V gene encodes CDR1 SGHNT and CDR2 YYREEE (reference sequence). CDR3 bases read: TGTGCCAGCAGCTTAGGCGGGGGGGCCAACGTC. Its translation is CASSLGGGANV. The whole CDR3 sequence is CASSLGGGANVLTF.

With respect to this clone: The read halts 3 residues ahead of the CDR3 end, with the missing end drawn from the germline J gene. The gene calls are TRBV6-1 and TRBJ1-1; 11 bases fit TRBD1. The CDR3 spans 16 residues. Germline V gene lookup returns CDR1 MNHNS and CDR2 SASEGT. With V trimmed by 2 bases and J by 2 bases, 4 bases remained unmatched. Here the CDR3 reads CASSERTGGFNTEAFF. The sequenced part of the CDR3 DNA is TGTGCCAGCAGTGAACGGACAGGGGGCTTTAACACTGAA.

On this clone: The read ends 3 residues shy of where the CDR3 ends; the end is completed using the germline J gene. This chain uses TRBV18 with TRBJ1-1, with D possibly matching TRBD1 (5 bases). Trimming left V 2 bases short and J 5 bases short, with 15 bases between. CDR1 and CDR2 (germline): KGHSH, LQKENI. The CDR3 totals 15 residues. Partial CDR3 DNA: TGTGCCAGCTCACCAAAGCCGGCGGGGGTGACTGAA. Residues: CASSPKPAGVTE. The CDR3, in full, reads CASSPKPAGVTEAFF.

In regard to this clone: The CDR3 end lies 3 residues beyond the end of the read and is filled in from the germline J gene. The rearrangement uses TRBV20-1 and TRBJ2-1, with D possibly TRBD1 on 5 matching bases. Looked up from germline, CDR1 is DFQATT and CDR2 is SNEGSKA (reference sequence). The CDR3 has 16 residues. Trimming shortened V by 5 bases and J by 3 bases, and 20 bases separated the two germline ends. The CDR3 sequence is CSAPLLGAESYNEQFF. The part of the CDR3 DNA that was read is TGCAGTGCTCCTCTGCTTGGGGCGGAAAGCTACAATGAG.

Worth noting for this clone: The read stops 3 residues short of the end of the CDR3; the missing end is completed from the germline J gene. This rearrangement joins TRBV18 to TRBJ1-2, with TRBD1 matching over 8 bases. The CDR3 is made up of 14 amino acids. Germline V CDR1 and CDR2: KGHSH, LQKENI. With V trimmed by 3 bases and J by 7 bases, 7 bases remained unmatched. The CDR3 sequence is CASSPTGEAGGYTF. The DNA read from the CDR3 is TGTGCCAGCTCACCGACAGGGGAGGCCGGTGGC.

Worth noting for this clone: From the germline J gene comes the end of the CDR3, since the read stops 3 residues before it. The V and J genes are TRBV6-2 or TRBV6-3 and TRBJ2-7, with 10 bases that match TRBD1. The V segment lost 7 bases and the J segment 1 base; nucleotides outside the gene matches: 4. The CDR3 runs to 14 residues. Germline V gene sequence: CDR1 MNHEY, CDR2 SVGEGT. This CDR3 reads CASKRTGGSYEQYF. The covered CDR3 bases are TGTGCCAGCAAAAGGACAGGGGGATCCTACGAG.

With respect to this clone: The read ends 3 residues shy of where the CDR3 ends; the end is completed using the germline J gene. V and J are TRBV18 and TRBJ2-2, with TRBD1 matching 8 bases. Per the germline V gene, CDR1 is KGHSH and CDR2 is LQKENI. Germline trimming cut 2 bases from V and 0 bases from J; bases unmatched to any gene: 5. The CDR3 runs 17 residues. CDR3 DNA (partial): TGTGCCAGCTCACCATATGCAGGGGGCGCGAACACCGGGGAG. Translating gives CASSPYAGGANTGE. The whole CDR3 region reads CASSPYAGGANTGELFF.

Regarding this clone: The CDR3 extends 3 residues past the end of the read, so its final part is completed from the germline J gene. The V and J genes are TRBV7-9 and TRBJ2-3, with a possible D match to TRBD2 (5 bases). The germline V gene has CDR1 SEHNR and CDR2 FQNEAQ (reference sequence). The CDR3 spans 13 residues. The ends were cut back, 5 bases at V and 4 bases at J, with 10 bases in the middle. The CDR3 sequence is CASSRTVPDTQYF. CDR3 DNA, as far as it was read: TGTGCCAGCAGCCGGACTGTCCCAGATACG.

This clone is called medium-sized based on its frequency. The CDR3 spells CSARGTGKETQYF. The DNA read from the CDR3 is TGCAGTGCTAGGGGGACAGGGAAGGAGACC. The V call is TRBV20-1, the J call TRBJ2-5, with 9 bases that match TRBD1. Read data end 3 residues before the CDR3 end; the end is taken from the germline J gene. The CDR3 extends over 13 amino acids. Losses at the gene ends were 3 bases for V and 5 bases for J; bases not matched to a gene: 4. Germline CDR1 and CDR2: DFQATT and SNEGSKA (reference sequence).

CDR3 DNA (partial): TGTGCCAGCAGCGCAGGACAGGGGTCCGATCAGCCC. This codes for CASSAGQGSDQP. The entire CDR3 protein reads CASSAGQGSDQPQHF. The chain carries TRBV5-8 and TRBJ1-5; TRBD1 matches at 9 bases. The read gets to within 3 residues of the CDR3 end, and the germline J gene fills in the rest. With V trimmed by 4 bases and J by 5 bases, 7 bases remained unmatched. Germline loops: CDR1 SGHTS, CDR2 YDEGEE. The CDR3 runs to 15 residues.

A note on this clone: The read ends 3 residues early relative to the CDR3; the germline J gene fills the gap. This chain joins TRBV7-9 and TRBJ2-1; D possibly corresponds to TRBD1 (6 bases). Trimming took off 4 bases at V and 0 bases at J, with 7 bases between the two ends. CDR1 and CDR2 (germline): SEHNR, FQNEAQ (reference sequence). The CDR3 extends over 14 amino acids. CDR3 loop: CASSYRDSYNEQFF. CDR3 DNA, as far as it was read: TGTGCCAGCAGCTACAGGGACTCCTACAATGAG.

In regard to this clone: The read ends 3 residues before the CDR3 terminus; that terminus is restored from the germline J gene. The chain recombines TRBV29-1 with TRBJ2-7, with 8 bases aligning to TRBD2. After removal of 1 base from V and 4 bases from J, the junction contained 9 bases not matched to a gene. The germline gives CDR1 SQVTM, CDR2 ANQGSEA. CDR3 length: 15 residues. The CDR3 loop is CSVEGLAGGSYEQYF. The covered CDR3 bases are TGCAGCGTTGAAGGGCTAGCGGGTGGATCTTACGAG.

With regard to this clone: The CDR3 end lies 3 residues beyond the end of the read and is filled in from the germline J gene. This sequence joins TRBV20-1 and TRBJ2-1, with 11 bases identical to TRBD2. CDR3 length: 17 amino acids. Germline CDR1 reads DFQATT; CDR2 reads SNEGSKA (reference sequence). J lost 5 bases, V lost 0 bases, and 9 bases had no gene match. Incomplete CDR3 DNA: TGCAGTGCTAGAGATCCGAACTTACTAGCGGGGGACAATGAG. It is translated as CSARDPNLLAGDNE. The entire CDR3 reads CSARDPNLLAGDNEQFF.

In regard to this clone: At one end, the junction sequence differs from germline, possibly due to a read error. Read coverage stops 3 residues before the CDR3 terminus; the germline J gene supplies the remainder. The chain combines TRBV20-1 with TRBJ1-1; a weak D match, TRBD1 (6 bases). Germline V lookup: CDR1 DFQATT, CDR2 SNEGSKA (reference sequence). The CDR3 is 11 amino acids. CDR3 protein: CKGGRGTEAFF. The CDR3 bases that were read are TGTAAGGGGGGGCGCGGCACTGAA.

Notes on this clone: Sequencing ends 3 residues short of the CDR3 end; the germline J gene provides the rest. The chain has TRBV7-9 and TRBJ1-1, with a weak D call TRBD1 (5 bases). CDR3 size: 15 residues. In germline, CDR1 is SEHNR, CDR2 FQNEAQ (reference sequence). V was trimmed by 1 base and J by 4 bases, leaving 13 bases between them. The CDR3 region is CASSLVAGGGTEAFF. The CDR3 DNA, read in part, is TGTGCCAGCAGCTTAGTAGCGGGGGGTGGCACTGAA. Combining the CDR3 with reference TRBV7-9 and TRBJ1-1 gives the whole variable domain DTGVSQNPRHKITKRGQNVTFRCDPISEHNRLYWYRQTLGQGPEFLTYFQNEAQLEKSRLLSDRFSAERPKGSFSTLEIQRTEQGDSAMYLCASSLVAGGGTEAFFGQGTRLTVV.

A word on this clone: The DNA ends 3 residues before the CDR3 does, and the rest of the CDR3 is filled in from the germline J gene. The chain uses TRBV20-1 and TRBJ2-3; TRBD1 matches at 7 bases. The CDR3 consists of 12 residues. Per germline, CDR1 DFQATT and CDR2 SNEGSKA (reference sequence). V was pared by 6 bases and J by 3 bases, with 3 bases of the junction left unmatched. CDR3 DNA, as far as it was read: TGCAGTGCAGGGGGCTTTACAGATACG. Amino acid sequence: CSAGGFTDT. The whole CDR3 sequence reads CSAGGFTDTQYF.

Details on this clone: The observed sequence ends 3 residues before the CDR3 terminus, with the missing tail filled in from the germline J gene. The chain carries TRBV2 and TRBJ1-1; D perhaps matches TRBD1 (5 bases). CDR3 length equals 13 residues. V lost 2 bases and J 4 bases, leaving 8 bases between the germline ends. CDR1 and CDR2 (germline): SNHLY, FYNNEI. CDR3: CASSEWGVTEAFF. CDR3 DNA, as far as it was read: TGTGCCAGCAGTGAATGGGGGGTCACTGAA.